This TCR beta chain was identified in a study of neurological immune-mediated disorders. As for time point: longitudinal time-point 1 (baseline). It was from 2 million PBMCs stored at -80 C that the unsorted libraries were obtained. Germline V gene lookup returns CDR1 SGHRS and CDR2 YFSETQ. This CDR3 spans 18 amino acids. Study conclusions and caveats: None of the CDR3 amino acid sequences of expanded clones recurred across subjects, suggesting private repertoires in all groups. The most TCR clonal expansion was seen in HTLV-1-associated myelopathy, and the least was seen in multiple sclerosis, which fell below healthy controls.

The authors made cDNA by 5'RACE with 10-nucleotide random UMIs. TCRdb recomputed calls from the 5' RACE reads with MiXCR, one row per CDR3 protein. The table lists some 77,000 distinct CDR3 sequences, roughly an eighth of them singletons. Concerning this clonotype: Its cognate antigen is unknown. Mismatch with germline at one junction end may stem from a read error.

The sample taken for sequencing was PBMCs. The sequence derives from a female donor with HTLV-1-associated myelopathy (HAM/TSP). The genes are TRBV5-1 and TRBJ2-1; weak D call: TRBD1 (6 bases). This CDR3 reads CANSLRVQGLGTYNEQFF. The CDR3 coding sequence is TGCGCCAACAGCTTACGGGTTCAGGGGCTAGGCACCTACAATGAGCAGTTCTTC.